These 27 T cell receptor beta chains were all obtained from the same sample, sequenced in a study of response to subunit inactivated influenza vaccine. MiXCR, applied by TCRdb to the RT-PCR reads, yields one record per CDR3 protein. The table shows 500,000 to 700,000 distinct CDR3 sequences, with approximately 20% occurring only once. The same sample was also studied in work on T cells expressing NK-cell markers. From that study: The cDNA for TCR beta came from 5'RACE template switching with UMIs.

The source material was CD4+ T cells sorted from PBMCs, sampled roughly 13 days after vaccination. These receptors came from a man in his fifties who received an inactivated influenza vaccine.

This clonotype showed up just once. The gene calls are TRBV11-1 and TRBJ2-1, with 8 bases matching TRBD2. This CDR3 is built from 18 residues. Germline V gene data show CDR1 as SGHAT and CDR2 as FQDESV (reference sequence). The V and J ends lost 5 bases and 5 bases, in that order; junction bases with no gene match: 17. In DNA, the CDR3 is TGTGCCAGCAGCGCTTATCCTAGACCGGGACTAGTAAACAATGAGCAGTTCTTC. It translates to CASSAYPRPGLVNNEQFF. The full variable domain, rest sourced from reference TRBV11-1 and TRBJ2-1, is EAEVAQSPRYKITEKSQAVAFWCDPISGHATLYWYRQILGQGPELLVQFQDESVVDDSQLPKDRFSAERLKGVDSTLKIQPAELGDSAMYLCASSAYPRPGLVNNEQFFGPGTRLTVL.

The chain is built from TRBV9 and TRBJ2-3; TRBD1 or TRBD2 may be the D gene (5 bases each). Trimming stripped 4 bases from V and 1 base from J, with 16 bases between. This CDR3 comprises 16 residues. Looked up from germline, CDR1 is SGDLS and CDR2 is YYNGEE. The CDR3 DNA sequence: TGTGCCAGCAGCTTAAGGTGGGACCGACGCACAGATACGCAGTATTTT. Its protein is CASSLRWDRRTDTQYF.

The CDR3: CSASPGADLTDTQYF. The CDR3 DNA follows: TGCAGTGCTAGCCCGGGGGCAGACCTCACAGATACGCAGTATTTT. The V and J genes are TRBV20-1 and TRBJ2-3, with D perhaps assigned TRBD1 or TRBD2 (6 bases each). The V and J ends lost 3 bases and 2 bases respectively, with 15 bases between them. Per the germline V gene, CDR1 is DFQATT and CDR2 is SNEGSKA (reference sequence). The CDR3 extends over 15 amino acids.

The chain combines TRBV7-2 with TRBJ2-3, with D possibly matching TRBD2 (5 bases). This CDR3 spans 15 amino acids. Germline assignment: CDR1 SGHTA and CDR2 FQGNSA. Trimming stripped 3 bases from V and 0 bases from J, with 10 bases between. The CDR3 here is CASSLARTSTDTQYF. Here the CDR3 DNA reads TGTGCCAGCAGCTTGGCGAGGACTAGCACAGATACGCAGTATTTT.

This clonotype was detected a few times. The chain is built from TRBV6-2 or TRBV6-3 and TRBJ2-1; D unresolved. The CDR3 consists of 14 residues. The ends were cut back, 2 bases at V and 9 bases at J, with 14 bases in the middle. From germline, CDR1 is MNHEY and CDR2 SVGEGT. The chain's CDR3 is CASSYDGSLGEQFF. In DNA, the CDR3 is TGTGCCAGCAGTTACGACGGTAGCTTGGGTGAGCAGTTCTTC.

The J gene is TRBJ2-3, the V gene TRBV6-1; TRBD2 aligns across 7 bases. CDR3 length equals 14 residues. J gave up 1 base and V 6 bases, and 4 bases lay outside the gene matches. Germline-derived CDR1 and CDR2 are MNHNS and SASEGT. In DNA, the CDR3 is TGTGCCAGCAGAGGGAGGGGCCGCACAGATACGCAGTATTTT. Translating gives CASRGRGRTDTQYF.

The sample holds one count of this clonotype. The genes are TRBV11-2 and TRBJ2-6; D unclear. The germline V gene has CDR1 SGHAT and CDR2 FQNNGV. The CDR3 loop spans 16 amino acids. V gave up 2 bases and J gave up 0 bases, with 8 bases separating them. As DNA, the CDR3 is TGTGCCAGCAGCTTAAGATGGGGCTCTGGGGCCAACGTCCTGACTTTC. This gives the protein CASSLRWGSGANVLTF. The variable domain in full, completed from reference TRBV11-2 and TRBJ2-6, reads EAGVAQSPRYKIIEKRQSVAFWCNPISGHATLYWYQQILGQGPKLLIQFQNNGVVDDSQLPKDRFSAERLKGVDSTLKIQPAKLEDSAVYLCASSLRWGSGANVLTFGAGSRLTVL.

The V gene is TRBV18, the J gene TRBJ2-3; D is undetermined. The CDR3 length is 12 residues. V lost 3 bases to trimming and J lost 3 bases, with 4 bases between them. Germline lookup yields CDR1 KGHSH and CDR2 LQKENI. Here the CDR3 reads CASSPETDTQYF. The DNA of the CDR3 is TGTGCCAGCTCACCGGAAACAGATACGCAGTATTTT.

The V gene is TRBV6-4, the J gene TRBJ2-2; D not resolved. Germline CDR1 is MRHNA and CDR2 is SNTAGT. The CDR3 contains 12 residues. Trimming cost V 4 bases and J 4 bases, with 4 bases left between them. The CDR3 sequence: CASSGTTGELFF. In nucleotides, the CDR3 is TGTGCCAGCAGTGGGACCACCGGGGAGCTGTTTTTT.

The chain recombines TRBV6-1 with TRBJ2-1; 10 bases are a match to TRBD2. CDR1 and CDR2 (germline): MNHNS, SASEGT. V shed 0 bases, J shed 5 bases, and the junction held 4 bases outside the gene matches. The CDR3 is 16 amino acids. The CDR3 DNA reads TGTGCCAGCAGTGAAGCCCTAGCGGGGGCCCACAATGAGCAGTTCTTC. It yields the protein CASSEALAGAHNEQFF.

The sample holds a few counts of this clonotype. The chain uses TRBV3-1 and TRBJ2-1; the match to TRBD2 covers 9 bases. Trimming cost V 3 bases and J 4 bases; bases outside gene matches: 4. The V gene's germline CDR1 is LGHDT and CDR2 YNNKEL (reference sequence). The CDR3 covers 15 residues. CDR3 coding DNA: TGTGCCAGCAGCCACCCTAGCGGGGTGTACAATGAGCAGTTCTTC. This translates into CASSHPSGVYNEQFF.

A few counts support this clonotype. CDR3 bases: TGTGCCACCGGGGACAGGAGGGATGGCTACACCTTC. It is translated as CATGDRRDGYTF. The chain combines TRBV6-2 or TRBV6-3 with TRBJ1-2; 8 bases line up with TRBD1. The V gene's germline CDR1 is MNHEY and CDR2 SVGEGT. The CDR3 is made up of 12 amino acids. V was clipped by 10 bases and J by 6 bases; unmatched bases: 7.

This clonotype occurred a few times. The gene calls are TRBV4-2 and TRBJ2-7, with 8 nucleotides matching TRBD2. V gave up 1 base and J gave up 1 base; unmatched junction bases: 9. Germline V lookup: CDR1 LGHNA, CDR2 YNFKEQ. This CDR3 contains 17 residues. The CDR3 DNA follows: TGTGCCAGCAGCCAAGGAAAGGGCGGGGGGTTATCCTACGAGCAGTACTTC. Its protein product is CASSQGKGGGLSYEQYF.

DNA for the CDR3: TGTGCCAGCAGCTTGGGGCCGAACAATCAGCCCCAGCATTTT. Translated: CASSLGPNNQPQHF. The chain uses TRBV7-9 and TRBJ1-5, with D perhaps matching TRBD1 (5 bases). Per the germline V gene, CDR1 is SEHNR and CDR2 is FQNEAQ (reference sequence). CDR3 size: 14 residues. Trimming stripped 3 bases from V and 3 bases from J, with 9 bases between.

The V call is TRBV6-2 or TRBV6-3, the J call TRBJ1-2; D call uncertain. The CDR3 sequence is 14 residues long. Trimming shortened V by 3 bases and J by 6 bases, and 14 bases separated the two germline ends. CDR1 MNHEY and CDR2 SVGEGT come from the germline V gene. CDR3 region: CASSYFGFGDGYTF. The CDR3 nucleotides read TGTGCCAGCAGTTATTTCGGGTTTGGGGATGGCTACACCTTC.

The chain carries TRBV7-2 and TRBJ2-7; D is uncertain. The CDR3 sequence is 14 residues long. V lost 1 base, J lost 6 bases, and 13 bases lay in between. Germline lookup yields CDR1 SGHTA and CDR2 FQGNSA. CDR3 bases: TGTGCCAGCAGCTTAGTTCCCCCCCCGGGCGAGCAGTACTTC. Its protein is CASSLVPPPGEQYF.

The CDR3 DNA is TGTGCCAGCAGCTTAGTAGGTTATTTGTATGAGCAGTTCTTC. Its translation is CASSLVGYLYEQFF. This sequence joins TRBV7-2 and TRBJ2-1, with unresolved D. CDR1 is SGHTA and CDR2 is FQGNSA in the germline V gene. CDR3 length: 14 amino acids. V shed 1 base and J shed 8 bases, with 12 bases lying between them.

The V gene is TRBV7-6, the J gene TRBJ2-3, with D perhaps TRBD2 (6 bases). Trimming removed 7 bases at V and 3 bases at J, with 14 bases between. The CDR3 totals 14 residues. Germline assignment: CDR1 SGHVS and CDR2 FNYEAQ. CDR3 sequence (DNA): TGTGCCAGCAAACTGGGGGGAGGAACAGATACGCAGTATTTT. Residues: CASKLGGGTDTQYF.

About this clonotype: The germline gene is not matched at one end of the junction; a read error may be the cause. The chain is built from TRBV20-1 and TRBJ1-3; possible D gene TRBD1, 6 bases. The CDR3 length is 15 residues. Germline lookup yields CDR1 DFQATT and CDR2 SNEGSKA (reference sequence). For the CDR3, the DNA is TGCTGTGCTAGCCCCGGACGGGGGCCTGGAAACACCATATATTTT. Protein product: CCASPGRGPGNTIYF.

The V call is TRBV7-2, the J call TRBJ2-7; 8 bases agree with TRBD1. The germline gives CDR1 SGHTA, CDR2 FQGNSA. V trimming: 2 bases; J trimming: 6 bases; junction bases outside the gene matches: 3. The CDR3 is made up of 13 amino acids. CDR3 coding DNA: TGTGCCAGCAGCTTACGGACAGGGCGCGAGCAGTACTTC. Translation gives CASSLRTGREQYF.

The sample holds a few counts of this clonotype. The CDR3, as DNA: TGTGCCAGCAGCCTGGTGGTGGGTGGTGGAGAAAAACTGTTTTTT. This gives the protein CASSLVVGGGEKLFF. The chain couples TRBV5-5 to TRBJ1-4, with D hard to call. The CDR3 has 15 amino acids. CDR1 SGHKS and CDR2 YYEKEE come from the germline V gene (reference sequence). With 4 bases removed from V and 8 bases from J, the gap between germline ends came to 18 bases.

The chain carries TRBV4-3 and TRBJ2-7; D not certain. V lost 0 bases and J 1 base, leaving 10 bases between the germline ends. The CDR3 has 15 residues. Germline CDR1 reads LGHNA; CDR2 reads YSLEER. CDR3 loop: CASSQEWSGSYEQYF. For the CDR3, the DNA is TGCGCCAGCAGCCAAGAATGGTCCGGGTCCTACGAGCAGTACTTC.

J is TRBJ1-4 and V is TRBV20-1, with TRBD1 as a possible D gene (5 bases). V was cut by 3 bases and J by 6 bases, with 8 bases left in between. CDR3 length equals 12 residues. The germline gives CDR1 DFQATT, CDR2 SNEGSKA (reference sequence). CDR3 coding DNA: TGCAGTGCTAGGGAGGGGTATGAAAAACTGTTTTTT. Translating it yields CSAREGYEKLFF.

This clonotype was seen ten or more times. This chain connects TRBV25-1 to TRBJ1-1; no clear D. V was pared by 6 bases and J by 6 bases, with 11 bases between. This CDR3 is built from 12 residues. Germline V CDR1 and CDR2: MGHDK, SYGVNS. The CDR3 loop is CASSPGGAEAFF. For the CDR3, the DNA is TGTGCCAGCAGCCCCGGAGGCGCTGAAGCTTTCTTT.

The rearrangement uses TRBV28 and TRBJ1-5; D is unclear. Germline CDR1 and CDR2: MDHEN and SYDVKM. The V end was cut by 5 bases, the J end by 0 bases, with 5 bases between. The CDR3 is 13 residues long. CDR3 residues: CASSDDSNQPQHF. The CDR3 DNA reads as TGTGCCAGCAGTGATGATAGCAATCAGCCCCAGCATTTT.

This clonotype was seen a handful of times. The gene calls are TRBV4-2 and TRBJ2-2; 7 nucleotides match TRBD2. Trimming cost V 0 bases and J 7 bases; bases outside gene matches: 11. Germline values: CDR1 LGHNA, CDR2 YNFKEQ. This CDR3 has 17 residues. The CDR3: CASSQEERRPGGGELFF. As DNA, the CDR3 is TGTGCCAGCAGCCAAGAGGAGCGGCGGCCGGGGGGCGGGGAGCTGTTTTTT.

Many counts were recorded for this clonotype. The genes are TRBV29-1 and TRBJ2-3; no clear D gene. The CDR3 has 13 residues. Germline V lookup: CDR1 SQVTM, CDR2 ANQGSEA. V was pared by 3 bases and J by 8 bases, with 15 bases between. The CDR3 protein is CSVEWAGAATQYF. In nucleotides, the CDR3 is TGCAGCGTTGAGTGGGCAGGCGCGGCTACGCAGTATTTT.